The sequence of this TCR beta chain was determined in a study of identical twins. The ends were cut back, 5 bases at V and 6 bases at J, with 10 bases in the middle. CDR3 length equals 12 residues. The V gene's germline CDR1 is SEHNR and CDR2 FQNEAQ (reference sequence). TCRdb re-derived calls from the 5' RACE reads in MiXCR, one entry per CDR3 protein. The table lists 250,000 to 300,000 distinct CDR3 sequences, 6.5% to 9.5% of them singletons. Whole-study findings and limits: Recombination models fit unrelated individuals' TCR alpha sharing but underestimated twins'. Instead of following the same donors, the conclusions were based on cross-sectional statistical analysis. Analyses of zero insertions could be partly confounded by invariant MAIT and iNKT cells. Clonotypes of the beta chain that were abundant in cord blood carried fewer insertions (memory repertoires showed none).

This clonotype was seen only a few times. No antigen is known for it. These data were also reused for a study on yellow fever vaccine responses in identical twins.

The sequenced sample consisted of CD8+ T cells sorted from blood. The chain couples TRBV7-9 to TRBJ1-2; D remains ambiguous. This clonotype was sampled from a young woman in good health. DNA for the CDR3: TGTGCCAGCAGCGGGATGGGAGATGGCTACACCTTC. Its protein product is CASSGMGDGYTF.